This note documents a single T cell receptor (beta chain) sequence. This specimen belongs to a study of shared clonotypes between healthy human individuals. Some clones are missing from TCRdb's copy, which holds only in-frame ones; the method was immunoSEQ multiplex PCR. The data show 450,000 or so clones, approximately 71% seen once. The ends lost 5 bases at V and 6 bases at J; junction bases unmatched: 12. This CDR3 spans 15 amino acids. Germline assignment: CDR1 MNHNS and CDR2 SASEGT. The chain joins TRBV6-1 to TRBJ2-7; TRBD1 agrees at 8 bases. The receptor comes from a middle-aged woman in good health. Some clones in this sample may be carry-over from other donors' samples. The specimen was PBMCs. In DNA form, the CDR3 reads TGTGCCAGCAGTCTTCATCCGGGACAGGATGGCGAGCAGTACTTC. This sequence encodes CASSLHPGQDGEQYF.